The 15 T cell receptor beta chains given below trace back to one sample, sequenced in a study of cytomegalovirus exposure and HLA in healthy donors (dated by TCRdb to 2016 to 2017). Library preparation employed the immunoSEQ multiplex PCR assay. The multiplex PCR relied on a mix of 60 forward primers for TCR Vbeta segments and 13 reverse primers for TCR Jbeta segments. Imported from immuneACCESS, the table was reduced by TCRdb to in-frame sequences with V and J called. These copies leave out some clones; in studies compared against another copy, an unresolved V gene accounts for under half, and the cause of the remainder is not known. The sample data list nearly 95,000 clones, and roughly three quarters of these were observed just once. The ten largest account for around 3.8% of the sample. Sequencing was performed on PBMCs. Receptor source: a woman in her 40s in good health and CMV-seronegative.

Here the CDR3 reads CASSLVAGGEETQYF. The CDR3 nucleotides read TGTGCCAGCAGCTTGGTGGCAGGGGGTGAGGAGACCCAGTACTTC. J is TRBJ2-5 and V is TRBV5-4, with 7 bases aligning to TRBD1. The CDR3 is 15 residues long. V lost 0 bases to trimming and J lost 5 bases; unmatched junction nucleotides: 7. Looked up from germline, CDR1 is SGHNT and CDR2 is YYREEE (reference sequence).

V is TRBV6-6 and J is TRBJ2-1, with 8 bases that match TRBD2. V lost 2 bases and J lost 6; bases outside the gene matches: 9. Germline V CDR1 and CDR2: MNHNY, SVGAGI (reference sequence). This CDR3 region has 16 residues. The CDR3 coding sequence is TGTGCCAGCAGTTACCCTCGGGGGGGCCTCCTCAATGAGCAGTTCTTC. Protein sequence: CASSYPRGGLLNEQFF.

The V and J genes are TRBV29-1 and TRBJ1-2; D gene unclear. Trimming cost V 0 bases and J 6 bases, with 8 bases left between them. In germline, CDR1 is SQVTM, CDR2 ANQGSEA. The length of the CDR3 is 12 residues. DNA of the CDR3: TGCAGCGTTGAAGATAGCTTTAATGGCTACACCTTC. The encoded protein is CSVEDSFNGYTF.

V gene TRBV19 combines with J gene TRBJ2-5; TRBD2 is a possible D gene (5 bases). The germline V and J ends were trimmed by 7 bases and 5 bases, with 20 bases remaining between them. CDR3 length: 15 residues. Germline CDR1 LNHDA, CDR2 SQIVND (reference sequence). The CDR3 bases are TGTGCCAGTAATCCTAGCCTGAGTAGTACGGAGACCCAGTACTTC. Residues: CASNPSLSSTETQYF.

The CDR3 bases are TGTGCCAGCAACGAACAGATGAACACTGAAGCTTTCTTT. This gives the protein CASNEQMNTEAFF. This chain joins TRBV28 and TRBJ1-1; D unclear. The V gene lost 7 bases and the J gene lost 0 bases, with 9 bases spanning the gap. Germline CDR1 is MDHEN and CDR2 is SYDVKM. The CDR3 is made up of 13 amino acids.

The sample holds one count of this clone. The chain combines TRBV7-3 with TRBJ1-1; D may be TRBD1 (5 bases). CDR3 size: 14 residues. The V and J ends lost 2 bases and 1 base respectively, with 8 bases between them. Germline loops: CDR1 SGHTA, CDR2 FQGTGA. CDR3 sequence reads: CASSLGAANTEAFF. Written as DNA, the CDR3 is TGTGCCAGCAGCTTAGGGGCTGCGAACACTGAAGCTTTCTTT.

With respect to this clone: Germline is not matched at one junction end, which may reflect a read error. V gene TRBV9 combines with J gene TRBJ2-7; 12 positions agree with TRBD2. CDR1 and CDR2 (germline): SGDLS, YYNGEE. This CDR3 region has 15 residues. CDR3 sequence (DNA): TGTGCCAGCAACGTAGGTGGACTAGCGGGGCTCGAGCAGTACTTC. Translating it yields CASNVGGLAGLEQYF.

This chain links TRBV6-5 with TRBJ1-6; TRBD1 matches at 8 bases. Trimming removed 6 bases from V and 7 bases from J; junction bases left unmatched: 5. Germline values: CDR1 MNHEY, CDR2 SVGAGI. The length of the CDR3 is 14 residues. The CDR3 loop is CASSRGQWNSPLHF. The CDR3 nucleotides are TGTGCCAGCAGCAGGGGGCAGTGGAATTCACCCCTCCACTTT.

Of note for this clone: A junction end diverges from the germline sequence, so it may reflect a read error. J is TRBJ1-6 and V is TRBV30; 8 nucleotides align to TRBD1. In germline, CDR1 is GTSNPN, CDR2 SVGIG (reference sequence). The CDR3 loop spans 15 amino acids. CDR3 loop: CAWSKPDREGSPLNF. The DNA for the CDR3 is TGTGCCTGGAGCAAACCGGACAGGGAAGGTTCACCCCTCAACTTT.

The chain combines TRBV2 with TRBJ2-2, with D tentatively TRBD2 (6 bases). The CDR3 is 15 amino acids. The V end lost 1 base, the J end lost 5 bases, and 11 bases lay between the germline ends. CDR1 is SNHLY, CDR2 FYNNEI, per germline. CDR3 loop: CASSEGRVWTGELFF. The CDR3 region has the DNA TGTGCCAGCAGTGAAGGGAGGGTATGGACCGGGGAGCTGTTTTTT.

A word on this clone: The junction departs from germline at one end; a sequencing error may be responsible. The CDR3 DNA reads as TGTGCCAGCAGTCCTAGGGACAGGGTTAATTCACCCCTCAACTTT. Translation gives CASSPRDRVNSPLNF. V usage is TRBV25-1 and J usage is TRBJ1-6, with 9 bases aligning to TRBD1. The CDR3 consists of 15 residues. The germline gives CDR1 MGHDK, CDR2 SYGVNS.

There are a few counts of this clone. V and J are TRBV14 and TRBJ2-5, with TRBD1 matching 8 bases. This CDR3 is built from 15 residues. Germline trimming cut 2 bases from V and 2 bases from J; bases unmatched to any gene: 4. Germline CDR1 reads SGHDN; CDR2 reads FVKESK. Here the CDR3 reads CASSQRQGLQETQYF. The CDR3 region has the DNA TGTGCCAGCAGCCAACGACAGGGGTTACAAGAGACCCAGTACTTC.

The chain carries TRBV2 and TRBJ2-7; D may be TRBD1 (6 bases). V shed 7 bases and J shed 7 bases, with 20 bases lying between them. The CDR3 runs to 14 residues. Germline V CDR1 and CDR2: SNHLY, FYNNEI. For the CDR3, the DNA is TGTGCCAGCACGCCGGGAACACAAAGGGGGGAGCAGTACTTC. This sequence encodes CASTPGTQRGEQYF.

This clone was detected a few times. The chain joins TRBV10-1 to TRBJ1-5; D remains ambiguous. The V and J ends lost 7 bases and 1 base respectively, with 14 bases between them. The germline V gene encodes CDR1 WNHNN and CDR2 SYGVQD (reference sequence). The CDR3 runs 15 residues. The CDR3 DNA reads TGCGCCAGCAATTCGAGGGAGTCGAGCAATCAGCCCCAGCATTTT. Translation gives CASNSRESSNQPQHF.

The V call is TRBV7-9, the J call TRBJ2-5; 7 bases fit TRBD1. Per the germline V gene, CDR1 is SEHNR and CDR2 is FQNEAQ (reference sequence). The CDR3 length is 16 residues. The V segment lost 6 bases and the J segment 4 bases; nucleotides outside the gene matches: 14. The CDR3 here is CASSPIGQEPRETQYF. For the CDR3, the DNA is TGTGCCAGCAGTCCCATTGGACAGGAGCCTCGAGAGACCCAGTACTTC.